What follows are 23 T cell receptor beta chains derived from one specimen sequenced in a study of blood T cell repertoires in COVID-19 (dated by TCRdb to the early 2020s). The library was obtained by the immunoSEQ multiplex PCR assay. TCRdb stores this immuneACCESS table with in-frame sequences only. Part of the clones is absent; in the studies checked, under half of the shortfall reflects unresolved V genes, and no reason is known for the rest. The sample has 130,000 to 150,000 clones on record, just under 85% of them singletons. In total, the top ten clones hold about 3% of the sample. The source material was peripheral blood. All receptors come from a woman over 75 with acute or convalescent COVID-19.

This clone was seen only once. The chain uses TRBV5-1 and TRBJ2-2, with 9 bases fitting TRBD1. The CDR3 is 15 residues long. V dropped 4 bases and J dropped 7; count of bases not matched to a gene: 8. Per the germline V gene, CDR1 is SGHRS and CDR2 is YFSETQ. The CDR3 DNA follows: TGCGCCAGCAGCACGGGGGACAGGGTGTTCGGGGAGCTGTTTTTT. Translating it yields CASSTGDRVFGELFF.

CDR3 region: CASSLNTEAFF. In DNA form, the CDR3 reads TGCGCCAGCAGCCTCAACACTGAAGCTTTCTTT. V usage is TRBV5-1 and J usage is TRBJ1-1; no clear D gene. Germline CDR1 is SGHRS and CDR2 is YFSETQ. Trimming pared 4 bases from V and 2 bases from J, leaving 3 bases between. This CDR3 is 11 amino acids long. Full variable domain (rest looked up from reference TRBV5-1 and TRBJ1-1): KAGVTQTPRYLIKTRGQQVTLSCSPISGHRSVSWYQQTPGQGLQFLFEYFSETQRNKGNFPGRFSGRQFSNSRSEMNVSTLELGDSALYLCASSLNTEAFFGQGTRLTVV.

The J gene is TRBJ1-2, the V gene TRBV5-1; TRBD1 matches at 9 bases. CDR3 size: 15 residues. V lost 3 bases to trimming and J lost 6 bases; unmatched junction nucleotides: 9. The V gene's germline CDR1 is SGHRS and CDR2 YFSETQ. The CDR3 region is CASSSLPGQGNGYTF. The CDR3 nucleotides read TGCGCCAGCAGCTCACTTCCGGGACAGGGAAATGGCTACACCTTC.

The V call is TRBV7-2, the J call TRBJ2-7, with 10 bases aligning to TRBD1. The CDR3 has 15 residues. CDR1 is SGHTA and CDR2 is FQGNSA in the germline V gene. With 4 bases clipped from V and 6 bases from J, the junction kept 9 bases outside the gene matches. Here the CDR3 DNA reads TGTGCCAGCAGCTCACATCCGGGACAGGGGTCCGAGCAGTACTTC. This translates into CASSSHPGQGSEQYF.

The J gene is TRBJ1-1, the V gene TRBV6-5; D is unresolved. In germline, CDR1 is MNHEY, CDR2 SVGAGI. This CDR3 has 15 residues. V lost 0 bases and J lost 1, with 9 bases in between. CDR3 sequence reads: CASSYSRVKNTEAFF. Here the CDR3 DNA reads TGTGCCAGCAGTTACTCGAGGGTAAAGAACACTGAAGCTTTCTTT.

The count of this clone is one. J is TRBJ2-7 and V is TRBV25-1, with 8 bases identical to TRBD1. Germline loops: CDR1 MGHDK, CDR2 SYGVNS. This CDR3 is built from 16 residues. The V and J ends lost 6 bases and 5 bases, in that order; junction bases with no gene match: 15. This chain's CDR3 is CASRKTPGTGTDEQYF. The DNA for the CDR3 is TGTGCCAGCAGGAAGACCCCCGGGACAGGCACCGACGAGCAGTACTTC.

V usage is TRBV3-1 (or the pseudogene TRBV3-2) and J usage is TRBJ1-2; D ambiguous. From germline, CDR1 is LGHDT and CDR2 YNNKEL (reference sequence). Trimming shortened V by 4 bases and J by 6 bases, and 12 bases separated the two germline ends. This CDR3 has 13 residues. The CDR3 protein is CASSPFRGDGYTF. Here the CDR3 DNA reads TGTGCCAGCAGCCCTTTCCGAGGTGATGGCTACACCTTC.

The chain's CDR3 is CASSYVSVSTEAFF. In DNA, the CDR3 is TGTGCCAGCAGTTATGTGAGTGTGAGCACTGAAGCTTTCTTT. The chain employs TRBV6-6 and TRBJ1-1; D remains unclear. Germline loops: CDR1 MNHNY, CDR2 SVGAGI (reference sequence). The germline V and J ends were trimmed by 3 bases and 4 bases, with 12 bases remaining between them. The CDR3 has 14 residues.

This chain joins TRBV5-1 and TRBJ2-7; 9 nucleotides align to TRBD1. Trimming at V came to 5 bases and at J to 3 bases, leaving 6 bases not matched to a gene. From germline, CDR1 is SGHRS and CDR2 YFSETQ. CDR3 size: 14 residues. Here the CDR3 reads CASRRDRALYEQYF. The DNA of the CDR3 is TGCGCCAGCAGGAGGGACAGGGCGCTCTACGAGCAGTACTTC.

The rearrangement links TRBV2 to TRBJ1-5, with 7 bases matching TRBD1. This CDR3 contains 17 residues. Looked up from germline, CDR1 is SNHLY and CDR2 is FYNNEI. J was trimmed by 0 bases and V by 6 bases; bases with no gene match: 11. CDR3 coding DNA: TGTGCCAGCAGCCCACGAGGGGACAGATATAGCAATCAGCCCCAGCATTTT. Residues: CASSPRGDRYSNQPQHF. The variable domain in full, completed from reference TRBV2 and TRBJ1-5, reads EPEVTQTPSHQVTQMGQEVILRCVPISNHLYFYWYRQILGQKVEFLVSFYNNEISEKSEIFDDQFSVERPDGSNFTLKIRSTKLEDSAMYFCASSPRGDRYSNQPQHFGDGTRLSIL.

The chain couples TRBV23-1 to TRBJ1-3; D not resolved. TRBV23-1 is flagged as an ORF with uncertain function. The CDR3 has 14 residues. CDR3 residues: CATTRGHSGNTIYF. CDR3 in DNA: TGCGCTACCACCCGAGGGCACTCTGGAAACACCATATATTTT.

The rearrangement uses TRBV6-6 and TRBJ1-4, with D unresolved. V gave up 5 bases and J gave up 0 bases, with 19 bases separating them. The CDR3 totals 18 residues. Germline lookup yields CDR1 MNHNY and CDR2 SVGAGI (reference sequence). The CDR3 DNA reads as TGTGCCAGCAGTCCCATTGGCAGGCGCCCTGCAACTAATGAAAAACTGTTTTTT. As protein: CASSPIGRRPATNEKLFF.

The chain recombines TRBV7-6 with TRBJ1-6, with D perhaps matching TRBD1 (5 bases). Trimming pared 4 bases from V and 10 bases from J, leaving 17 bases between. This CDR3 has 15 residues. Germline values: CDR1 SGHVS, CDR2 FNYEAQ. The CDR3 is CASSSGVGSRSPLHF. CDR3 coding DNA: TGTGCCAGCAGCTCGGGGGTCGGGTCCAGATCACCCCTCCACTTT.

V gene TRBV7-6 combines with J gene TRBJ2-3, with TRBD2 matching over 8 bases. Germline values: CDR1 SGHVS, CDR2 FNYEAQ. This CDR3 has 17 amino acids. V shed 1 base, J shed 4 bases, and the junction held 10 bases outside the gene matches. The CDR3 sequence is CASSLVFRGGQADTQYF. DNA of the CDR3: TGTGCCAGCAGCTTAGTTTTTCGGGGGGGGCAGGCAGATACGCAGTATTTT.

The chain couples TRBV6-5 to TRBJ1-2, with 9 positions matching TRBD1. Germline V gene data show CDR1 as MNHEY and CDR2 as SVGAGI. The CDR3 has 13 residues. V shed 6 bases and J 7 bases; nucleotides not matched to a gene: 6. The CDR3 DNA follows: TGTGCCAGCAGGGGGACAGGGTCTTTTGGCTACACCTTC. It codes for CASRGTGSFGYTF.

This chain connects TRBV19 to TRBJ1-2; the match to TRBD1 covers 7 bases. The germline V gene has CDR1 LNHDA and CDR2 SQIVND (reference sequence). The CDR3 totals 13 residues. J was trimmed by 4 bases and V by 3 bases; bases with no gene match: 2. The CDR3, as DNA: TGTGCCAGTAGTATGGGACAGTCCTATGGCTACACCTTC. Translation: CASSMGQSYGYTF. Full variable domain (missing parts from reference TRBV19 and TRBJ1-2): DGGITQSPKYLFRKEGQNVTLSCEQNLNHDAMYWYRQDPGQGLRLIYYSQIVNDFQKGDIAEGYSVSREKKESFPLTVTSAQKNPTAFYLCASSMGQSYGYTFGSGTRLTVV.

The CDR3 sequence is CASSVRTGDTEAFF. In DNA form, the CDR3 reads TGTGCCAGCAGCGTTCGGACAGGGGATACTGAAGCTTTCTTT. The rearrangement joins TRBV9 to TRBJ1-1, with 9 bases fitting TRBD1. V shed 2 bases, J shed 5 bases, and the junction held 4 bases outside the gene matches. The germline V gene encodes CDR1 SGDLS and CDR2 YYNGEE. The CDR3 is 14 residues long.

The gene calls are TRBV23-1 and TRBJ1-2, with D unclear. TRBV23-1 is flagged as an ORF with uncertain function. CDR3 size: 13 residues. V was clipped by 8 bases and J by 6 bases, with 16 bases between them. CDR3 in amino acids: CASCCLSYDGYTF. The CDR3 DNA is TGCGCCAGCTGTTGTCTCAGTTATGATGGCTACACCTTC.

V and J are TRBV7-2 and TRBJ1-5; 9 nucleotides match TRBD1. This CDR3 has 16 amino acids. Germline V lookup: CDR1 SGHTA, CDR2 FQGNSA. After removal of 6 bases from V and 2 bases from J, the junction contained 8 bases not matched to a gene. The DNA for the CDR3 is TGTGCCAGCAGACAACCGGGACAGGGAGGCAATCAGCCCCAGCATTTT. Amino acids: CASRQPGQGGNQPQHF.

In this sample, this clone turned up once. V and J are TRBV19 and TRBJ2-2; possibly TRBD1 for D (6 bases). The CDR3 extends over 16 amino acids. Germline V gene lookup returns CDR1 LNHDA and CDR2 SQIVND (reference sequence). Trimming took 8 bases from V and 2 from J, leaving 18 bases between them. Written as DNA, the CDR3 is TGTGCCAGTTCGTCCGGGACACTGATCAACACCGGGGAGCTGTTTTTT. Translated: CASSSGTLINTGELFF.

The CDR3 reads CSVEGGQEISYNEQFF. The CDR3 DNA follows: TGCAGCGTTGAAGGGGGACAGGAGATCTCCTACAATGAGCAGTTCTTC. J is TRBJ2-1 and V is TRBV29-1; 8 nucleotides agree with TRBD1. From germline, CDR1 is SQVTM and CDR2 ANQGSEA. The CDR3 has 16 amino acids. After removal of 1 base from V and 0 bases from J, the junction contained 5 bases not matched to a gene.

The V call is TRBV6-1, the J call TRBJ1-1; D is perhaps TRBD1 (5 bases). This CDR3 has 15 residues. From germline, CDR1 is MNHNS and CDR2 SASEGT. Trimming pared 0 bases from V and 8 bases from J, leaving 16 bases between. The CDR3 region has the DNA TGTGCCAGCAGTGAAGCGCCTCGACGGGACTCAGAAGCTTTCTTT. This encodes CASSEAPRRDSEAFF.

V gene TRBV18 combines with J gene TRBJ1-2, with TRBD1 identical over 10 bases. J lost 6 bases, V lost 6 bases, and 4 bases had no gene match. Germline loops: CDR1 KGHSH, CDR2 LQKENI. The length of the CDR3 is 13 residues. The CDR3 loop is CASSAGTGDGYTF. DNA for the CDR3: TGTGCCAGCTCGGCCGGGACAGGGGATGGCTACACCTTC. The full variable domain, rest sourced from reference TRBV18 and TRBJ1-2, is NAGVMQNPRHLVRRRGQEARLRCSPMKGHSHVYWYRQLPEEGLKFMVYLQKENIIDESGMPKERFSAEFPKEGPSILRIQQVVRGDSAAYFCASSAGTGDGYTFGSGTRLTVV.